Below, 2 T cell receptor beta chains from the same sample are listed, as sequenced in a study of shared clonotypes between healthy human individuals. Only CD45RO-negative cells positively selected for CCR7 counted as naive CD8 cells, so terminally differentiated effector memory CD45RA+ cells were excluded. Sequenced by immunoSEQ multiplex PCR; TCRdb stores in-frame clones only, minus some. The profile shows hundreds of thousands of clones, 95% to 97% of them singletons. The sequencing input was naive CD8+ T cells sorted from blood. These receptors came from a woman between 25 and 40 years old in good health.

As DNA, the CDR3 is TGTGCCAGCAGTTACTCGACAGTAAGTGGCGAGCAGTACTTC. This codes for CASSYSTVSGEQYF. The rearrangement uses TRBV6-5 and TRBJ2-7; TRBD1 is a possible D gene (5 bases). The ends were cut back, 0 bases at V and 6 bases at J, with 12 bases in the middle. The CDR3 length is 14 residues. The germline CDR1 and CDR2 sequences are MNHEY and SVGAGI.

V usage is TRBV13 and J usage is TRBJ1-3, with 7 bases identical to TRBD1. CDR3 length: 15 amino acids. Trimming cost V 2 bases and J 3 bases; bases outside gene matches: 4. Looked up from germline, CDR1 is PRHDT and CDR2 is FYEKMQ (reference sequence). This CDR3 reads CASSLRGLGGNTIYF. CDR3 nucleotide sequence: TGTGCCAGCAGCTTAAGGGGGCTAGGTGGAAACACCATATATTTT.